The present T cell receptor (beta chain) was sequenced within a study of graft-versus-host responses after intestinal transplantation. Study information: Multivisceral, liver-intestinal, or isolated intestinal transplants were received by the recipients.

With regard to this clone: Its antigen remains unknown.

This table comes from immunoSEQ multiplex PCR, and its TCRdb copy is limited to in-frame clones, with some not included. The sample yields about 88,000 clones, 94% seen once. CDR1 is SGHKS, CDR2 YYEKEE, per germline (reference sequence). Between the trimmed V and J ends, which lost 7 bases and 3 bases, there was a span of 14 bases. The CDR3 is 15 amino acids. Study outcomes and limitations: Some GvH clones were seen earlier in gut or blood, suggesting intestinal origin. Researchers found peak circulating GvH clone levels linked to early post-transplant HvG declines. Allografts of one patient group, those with graft-donor T cell macrochimerism, had high graft-versus-host to host-versus-graft clonal ratios.

The V gene is TRBV5-5, the J gene TRBJ1-6; no definite D call. The sequence came from a human donor who was the organ donor for an intestinal transplant. Sequencing was performed on unstimulated CD4+ T cells sorted from spleen or lymph node cells, taken before transplant. The CDR3 sequence is CASQDYTDYNSPLHF. The CDR3 DNA sequence: TGTGCCAGCCAAGATTATACAGACTATAATTCACCCCTCCACTTT.